This TCR beta chain was recovered during a study of radiation and T cells in renal cell carcinoma. Study-wide background: Nephrectomy followed 15 Gy stereotactic body radiation by 4 weeks. Findings and caveats of the study: Pretreatment tumor biopsies were lacking, so baseline clonotypes are unknown. Top tumor clonotypes rose in blood 2 weeks post-radiation, then contracted.

Points on this clone: Antigen unknown.

This sample's time point: blood 2 weeks post-SBRT. Treatment of the sample: 15 Gy SBRT to primary tumor, nephrectomy 4 weeks later. Radiation-treated patients gave blood at baseline, week 2 and week 4. Sequencing was performed with immunoSEQ multiplex PCR; in TCRdb, only in-frame clones are kept and a portion is missing. The data contain about 130,000 clones, roughly 91% of them singletons. The TCR originated in a woman in her seventies with renal cell carcinoma. The material was blood, obtained from a patient whose treatment included radiotherapy and nephrectomy.

CDR3 sequence (DNA): TGTGCCAGCTCTGACAGGGGGCGAGTCGACGAGCAGTACTTC. This codes for CASSDRGRVDEQYF. The chain has TRBV5-4 and TRBJ2-7, with TRBD1 identical over 10 bases. The germline V gene has CDR1 SGHNT and CDR2 YYREEE (reference sequence). The CDR3 loop spans 14 amino acids. V lost 7 bases, J lost 5 bases, and 9 bases stayed unmatched.